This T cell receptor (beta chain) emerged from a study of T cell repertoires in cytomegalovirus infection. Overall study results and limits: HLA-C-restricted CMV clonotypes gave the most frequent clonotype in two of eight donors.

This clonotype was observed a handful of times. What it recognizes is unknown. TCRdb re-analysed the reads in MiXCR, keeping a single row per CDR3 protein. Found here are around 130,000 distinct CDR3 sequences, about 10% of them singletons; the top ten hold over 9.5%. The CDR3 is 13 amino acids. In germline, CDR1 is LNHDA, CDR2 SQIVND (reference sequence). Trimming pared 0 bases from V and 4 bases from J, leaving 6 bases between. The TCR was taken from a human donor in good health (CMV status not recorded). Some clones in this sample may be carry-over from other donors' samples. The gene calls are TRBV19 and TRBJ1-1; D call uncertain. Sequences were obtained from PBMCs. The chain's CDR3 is CASSIDQATEAFF. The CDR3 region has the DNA TGTGCCAGTAGTATAGATCAGGCCACTGAAGCTTTCTTT.